This entry lists 3 T cell receptor beta chains sequenced from one sample in a study of human T cells and chemical hapten exposure. One entry per CDR3 protein, called by TCRdb with MiXCR from the RACE reads. The sample contains 35,000 to 50,000 distinct CDR3 sequences, about 3.7% of which appear only once. Time point defined: healthy volunteer bleed at 6 weeks. The template was total RNA from unfractionated whole blood. Sequencing input: whole blood. These receptors came from a human donor in good health. Some clones in this sample may be carry-over from other donors' samples.

This clonotype was found many times. The rearrangement joins TRBV7-9 to TRBJ2-4; D is unclear. The CDR3 is made up of 16 amino acids. Germline CDR1 SEHNR, CDR2 FQNEAQ (reference sequence). Trimming pared 2 bases from V and 0 bases from J, leaving 11 bases between. CDR3: CASSLLVGLAKNIQYF. DNA of the CDR3: TGTGCCAGCAGCTTATTGGTCGGCCTAGCCAAAAACATTCAGTACTTC.

The gene calls are TRBV7-9 and TRBJ2-7; D unresolved. V dropped 1 base and J dropped 3 bases, with 7 bases sitting between them. CDR1 and CDR2 from the germline V gene are SEHNR and FQNEAQ (reference sequence). The length of the CDR3 is 13 residues. CDR3 loop: CASSLGFRYEQYF. CDR3 bases: TGTGCCAGCAGCTTAGGGTTCCGCTACGAGCAGTACTTC.

This clonotype was recorded at least ten times. The gene calls are TRBV7-9 and TRBJ2-7; D might be TRBD1 or TRBD2, each matching 5 bases. CDR1 is SEHNR and CDR2 is FQNEAQ in the germline V gene (reference sequence). The CDR3 totals 15 residues. The V gene lost 1 base and the J gene lost 2 bases, with 12 bases spanning the gap. The CDR3 DNA reads as TGTGCCAGCAGCTTAGTAGAGGGGATCGCCTACGAGCAGTACTTC. Residues: CASSLVEGIAYEQYF.